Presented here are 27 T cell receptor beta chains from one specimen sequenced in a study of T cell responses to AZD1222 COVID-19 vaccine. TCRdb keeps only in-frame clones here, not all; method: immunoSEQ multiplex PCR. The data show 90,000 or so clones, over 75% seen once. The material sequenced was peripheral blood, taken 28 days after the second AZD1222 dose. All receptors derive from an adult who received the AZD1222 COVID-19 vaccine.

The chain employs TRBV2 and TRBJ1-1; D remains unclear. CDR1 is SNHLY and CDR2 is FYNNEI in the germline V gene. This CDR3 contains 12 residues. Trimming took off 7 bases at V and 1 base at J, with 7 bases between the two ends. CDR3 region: CASKYRNTEAFF. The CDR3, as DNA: TGTGCCAGCAAATACAGGAACACTGAAGCTTTCTTT.

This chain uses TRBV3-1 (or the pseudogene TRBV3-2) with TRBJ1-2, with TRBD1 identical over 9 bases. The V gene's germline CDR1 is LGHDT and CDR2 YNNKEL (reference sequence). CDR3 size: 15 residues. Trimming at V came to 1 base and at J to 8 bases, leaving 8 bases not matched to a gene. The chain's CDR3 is CASSQAWDRDPGYTF. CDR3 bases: TGTGCCAGCAGCCAAGCTTGGGACAGGGATCCGGGCTACACCTTC.

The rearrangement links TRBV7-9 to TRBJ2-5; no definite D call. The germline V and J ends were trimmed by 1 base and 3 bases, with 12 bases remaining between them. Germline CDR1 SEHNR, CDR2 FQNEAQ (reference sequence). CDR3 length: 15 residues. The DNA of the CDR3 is TGTGCCAGCAGCTTAGGCTTTTCACCCGAAGAGACCCAGTACTTC. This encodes CASSLGFSPEETQYF.

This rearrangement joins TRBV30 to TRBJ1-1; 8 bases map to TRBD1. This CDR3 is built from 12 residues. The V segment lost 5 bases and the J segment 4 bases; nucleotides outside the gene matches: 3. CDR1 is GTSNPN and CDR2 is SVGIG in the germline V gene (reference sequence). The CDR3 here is CAWGQGSTEAFF. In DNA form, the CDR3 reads TGTGCCTGGGGACAGGGCTCCACTGAAGCTTTCTTT.

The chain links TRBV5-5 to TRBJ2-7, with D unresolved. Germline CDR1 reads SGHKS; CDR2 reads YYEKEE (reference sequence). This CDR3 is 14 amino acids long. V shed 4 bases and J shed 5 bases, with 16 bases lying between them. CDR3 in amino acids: CASSPQPLFHEQYF. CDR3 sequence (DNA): TGTGCCAGCAGCCCCCAACCATTGTTCCACGAGCAGTACTTC.

CDR3 loop: CASSDGLYNSPLHF. Here the CDR3 DNA reads TGTGCCAGCAGCGACGGCCTCTATAATTCACCCCTCCACTTT. This sequence joins TRBV14 and TRBJ1-6, with D hard to call. Germline CDR1 and CDR2: SGHDN and FVKESK. This CDR3 is built from 14 residues. Trimming took off 5 bases at V and 3 bases at J, with 8 bases between the two ends. Filled out from reference TRBV14 and TRBJ1-6, the complete variable domain reads EAGVTQFPSHSVIEKGQTVTLRCDPISGHDNLYWYRRVMGKEIKFLLHFVKESKQDESGMPNNRFLAERTGGTYSTLKVQPAELEDSGVYFCASSDGLYNSPLHFGNGTRLTVT.

CDR3 bases: TGTGCCAGCAGCTTAGGGACAGGGGGCGGCTACACCTTC. This encodes CASSLGTGGGYTF. The chain couples TRBV7-9 to TRBJ1-2, with 11 bases lining up with TRBD1. Germline V gene lookup returns CDR1 SEHNR and CDR2 FQNEAQ (reference sequence). The CDR3 spans 13 residues. J gave up 8 bases and V 1 base, and 0 bases lay outside the gene matches.

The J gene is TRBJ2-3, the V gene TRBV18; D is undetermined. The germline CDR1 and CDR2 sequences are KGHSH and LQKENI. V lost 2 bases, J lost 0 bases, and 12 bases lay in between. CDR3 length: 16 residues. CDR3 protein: CASSPWIGRSTDTQYF. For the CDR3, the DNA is TGTGCCAGCTCACCATGGATTGGCAGGAGCACAGATACGCAGTATTTT.

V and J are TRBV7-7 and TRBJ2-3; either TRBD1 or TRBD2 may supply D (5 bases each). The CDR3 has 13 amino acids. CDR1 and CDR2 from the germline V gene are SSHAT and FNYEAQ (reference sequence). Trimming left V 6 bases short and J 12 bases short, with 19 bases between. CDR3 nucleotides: TGTGCCAGCAGTCAGCTTGCTGGGGGATCTCAGTATTTT. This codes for CASSQLAGGSQYF.

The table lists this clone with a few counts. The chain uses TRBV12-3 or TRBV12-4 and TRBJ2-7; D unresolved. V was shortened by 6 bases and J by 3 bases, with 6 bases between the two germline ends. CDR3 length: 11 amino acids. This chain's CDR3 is CASSQFYEQYF. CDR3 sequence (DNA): TGTGCCAGCAGCCAATTCTACGAGCAGTACTTC.

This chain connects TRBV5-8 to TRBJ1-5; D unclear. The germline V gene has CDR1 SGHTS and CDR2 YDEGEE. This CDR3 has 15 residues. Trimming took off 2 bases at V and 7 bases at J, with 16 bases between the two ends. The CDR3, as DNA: TGTGCCAGCAGCTTACTATTAGCATGGCGGCAGCCCCAGCATTTT. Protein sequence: CASSLLLAWRQPQHF. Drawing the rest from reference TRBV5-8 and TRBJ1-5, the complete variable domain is EAGVTQSPTHLIKTRGQQATLRCSPISGHTSVYWYQQALGLGLQFLLWYDEGEERNRGNFPPRFSGRQFPNYSSELNVNALELEDSALYLCASSLLLAWRQPQHFGDGTRLSIL.

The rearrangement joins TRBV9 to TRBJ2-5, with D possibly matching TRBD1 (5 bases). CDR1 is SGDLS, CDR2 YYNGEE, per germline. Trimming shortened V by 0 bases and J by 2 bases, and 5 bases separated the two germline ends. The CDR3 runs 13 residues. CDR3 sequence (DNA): TGTGCCAGCAGCGTAGGACAGCAAGAGACCCAGTACTTC. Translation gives CASSVGQQETQYF.

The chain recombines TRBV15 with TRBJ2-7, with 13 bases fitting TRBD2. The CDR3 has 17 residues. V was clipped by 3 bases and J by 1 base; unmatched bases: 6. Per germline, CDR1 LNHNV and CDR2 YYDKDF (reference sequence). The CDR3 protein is CATSRAAGLAGSYEQYF. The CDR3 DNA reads TGTGCCACCAGCAGGGCTGCGGGACTAGCGGGGTCCTACGAGCAGTACTTC.

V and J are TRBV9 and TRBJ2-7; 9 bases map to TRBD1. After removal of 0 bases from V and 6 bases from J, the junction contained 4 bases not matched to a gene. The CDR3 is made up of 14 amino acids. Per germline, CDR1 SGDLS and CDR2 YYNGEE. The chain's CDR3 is CASSVGTGALEQYF. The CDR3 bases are TGTGCCAGCAGCGTAGGGACAGGGGCTCTCGAGCAGTACTTC.

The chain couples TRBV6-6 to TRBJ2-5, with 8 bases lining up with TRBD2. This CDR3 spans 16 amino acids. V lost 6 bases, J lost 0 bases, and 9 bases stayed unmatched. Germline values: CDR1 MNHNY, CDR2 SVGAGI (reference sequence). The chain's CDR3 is CASRPSGGGYQETQYF. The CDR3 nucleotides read TGTGCCAGCAGACCCTCGGGCGGGGGGTACCAAGAGACCCAGTACTTC.

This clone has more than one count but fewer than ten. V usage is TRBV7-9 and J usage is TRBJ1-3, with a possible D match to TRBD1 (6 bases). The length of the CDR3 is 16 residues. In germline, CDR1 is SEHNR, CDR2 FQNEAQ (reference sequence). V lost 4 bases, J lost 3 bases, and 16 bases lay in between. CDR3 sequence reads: CASSYREGSFGNTIYF. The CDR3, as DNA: TGTGCCAGCAGCTACAGGGAAGGCTCCTTTGGAAACACCATATATTTT.

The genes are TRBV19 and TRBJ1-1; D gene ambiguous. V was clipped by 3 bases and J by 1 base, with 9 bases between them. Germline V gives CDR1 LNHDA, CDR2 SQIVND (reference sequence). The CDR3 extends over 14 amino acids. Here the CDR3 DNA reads TGTGCCAGTAGTATTCCCCGGGGGAACACTGAAGCTTTCTTT. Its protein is CASSIPRGNTEAFF.

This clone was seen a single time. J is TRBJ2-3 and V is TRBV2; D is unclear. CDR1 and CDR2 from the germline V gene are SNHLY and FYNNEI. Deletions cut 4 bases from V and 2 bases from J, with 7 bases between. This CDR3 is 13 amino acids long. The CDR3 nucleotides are TGTGCCAGCAGTGGGCAGACCACAGATACGCAGTATTTT. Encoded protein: CASSGQTTDTQYF.

The CDR3 region has the DNA TGTGCCAGCAGTTTAGGACAGGGGGACAACTATGGCTACACCTTC. It is translated as CASSLGQGDNYGYTF. The chain is built from TRBV28 and TRBJ1-2; 10 nucleotides align to TRBD1. In germline, CDR1 is MDHEN, CDR2 SYDVKM. CDR3 length equals 15 residues. Trimming cost V 2 bases and J 2 bases; bases outside gene matches: 2.

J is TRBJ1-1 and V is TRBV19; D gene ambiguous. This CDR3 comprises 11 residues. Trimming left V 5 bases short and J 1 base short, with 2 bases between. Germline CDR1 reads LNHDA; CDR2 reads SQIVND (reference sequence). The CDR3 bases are TGTGCCAGTAGTTGGAACACTGAAGCTTTCTTT. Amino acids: CASSWNTEAFF.

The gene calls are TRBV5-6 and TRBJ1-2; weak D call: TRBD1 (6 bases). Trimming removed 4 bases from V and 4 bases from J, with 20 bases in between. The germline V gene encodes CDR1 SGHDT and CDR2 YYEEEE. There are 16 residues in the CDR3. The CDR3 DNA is TGTGCCAGCAGCCACCCCGACACCGGGGGCCCCTATGGCTACACCTTC. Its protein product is CASSHPDTGGPYGYTF.

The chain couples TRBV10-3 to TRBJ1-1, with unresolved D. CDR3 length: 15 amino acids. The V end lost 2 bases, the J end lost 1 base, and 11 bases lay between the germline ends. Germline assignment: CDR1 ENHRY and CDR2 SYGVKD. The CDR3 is CAISEKWRGNTEAFF. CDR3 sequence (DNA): TGTGCCATCAGTGAGAAGTGGCGGGGGAACACTGAAGCTTTCTTT.

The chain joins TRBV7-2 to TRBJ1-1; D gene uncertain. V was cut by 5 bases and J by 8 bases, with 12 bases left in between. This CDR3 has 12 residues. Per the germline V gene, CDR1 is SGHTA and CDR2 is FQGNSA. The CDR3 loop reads CASSLGSAEAFF. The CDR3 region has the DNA TGTGCCAGCAGCCTAGGGTCGGCGGAAGCTTTCTTT.

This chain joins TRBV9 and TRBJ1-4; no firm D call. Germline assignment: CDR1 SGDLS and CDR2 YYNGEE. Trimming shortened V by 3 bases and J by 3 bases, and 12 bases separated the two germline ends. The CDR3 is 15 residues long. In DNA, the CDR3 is TGTGCCAGCAGCGCCGGCCCCGCATCTAATGAAAAACTGTTTTTT. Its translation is CASSAGPASNEKLFF.

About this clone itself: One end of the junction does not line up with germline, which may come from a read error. This CDR3 is CASSVGYSTYAYTF. CDR3 nucleotide sequence: TGTGCCAGCAGCGTAGGGTATAGCACCTATGCCTACACCTTC. The V call is TRBV9, the J call TRBJ1-2; D remains ambiguous. The CDR3 covers 14 residues. Germline CDR1 reads SGDLS; CDR2 reads YYNGEE. Looking up the rest from reference TRBV9 and TRBJ1-2 gives the full variable domain: DSGVTQTPKHLITATGQRVTLRCSPRSGDLSVYWYQQSLDQGLQFLIQYYNGEERAKGNILERFSAQQFPDLHSELNLSSLELGDSALYFCASSVGYSTYAYTFGSGTRLTVV.

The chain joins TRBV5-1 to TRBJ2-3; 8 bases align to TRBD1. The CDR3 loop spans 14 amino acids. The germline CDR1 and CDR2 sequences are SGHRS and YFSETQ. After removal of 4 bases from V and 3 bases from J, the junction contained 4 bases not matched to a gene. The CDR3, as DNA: TGCGCCAGCAGCGGAGGGGACAGGACAGATACGCAGTATTTT. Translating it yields CASSGGDRTDTQYF.

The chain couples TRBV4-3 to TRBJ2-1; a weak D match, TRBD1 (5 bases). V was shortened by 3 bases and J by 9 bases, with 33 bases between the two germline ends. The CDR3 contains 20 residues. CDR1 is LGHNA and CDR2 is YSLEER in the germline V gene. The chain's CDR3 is CASSHPKDIDSPGLLGEQFF. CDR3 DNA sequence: TGCGCCAGCAGCCACCCCAAAGACATCGACAGCCCCGGGCTTTTGGGTGAGCAGTTCTTC.